This TCR beta chain is from a study of post-analysis software for immune sequencing data. Study in general: Relapsing-remitting, secondary progressive and progressive-relapsing forms made up the multiple sclerosis disease courses. The study's findings and limits: In multiple sclerosis, normalized Chao1 diversity was significantly below that of controls. TRBV5-6, TRBV5-1 and TRBV20-1 were among five TRBV segments more frequent in patients than controls.

Included in the TCR beta cDNA libraries were unique molecular identifiers. TCRdb re-analysed the PCR reads in MiXCR, keeping a single row per CDR3 protein. Here the sample spans about 570,000 distinct CDR3 sequences, around a third being singletons. Notes on this clonotype: The antigen is unknown.

The V and J ends lost 0 bases and 7 bases respectively, with 13 bases between them. Germline assignment: CDR1 ENHRY and CDR2 SYGVKD. The CDR3 has 15 amino acids. Source material: blood. This receptor was taken from a girl between 2 and 17 years old with multiple sclerosis. The chain is built from TRBV10-3 and TRBJ2-1; weak D call: TRBD1 (8 bases). This CDR3 is CAISESLQGGNEQFF. Here the CDR3 DNA reads TGTGCCATCAGTGAGTCGCTACAGGGGGGGAATGAGCAGTTCTTC.